One and the same sample provided the 20 T cell receptor beta chains below, sequenced in a study of neurological immune-mediated disorders. Each CDR3 protein is one row after TCRdb ran MiXCR on the 5' RACE reads. Here the sample spans roughly 28,000 distinct CDR3 sequences, around 12% being singletons. The sequenced sample consisted of PBMCs. The source is a man aged 60 to 75 in good health.

The sample holds many counts of this clonotype. The chain couples TRBV7-8 to TRBJ2-7, with 10 bases that match TRBD2. CDR3 size: 15 residues. The V gene's germline CDR1 is SGHVS and CDR2 FQNEAQ. With 1 base clipped from V and 3 bases from J, the junction kept 3 bases outside the gene matches. The CDR3 bases are TGTGCCAGCAGCTTAGGTCGGACTAGCGGCTACGAGCAGTACTTC. This translates into CASSLGRTSGYEQYF. The full variable domain, its missing parts supplied by reference TRBV7-8 and TRBJ2-7, is GAGVSQSPRYKVAKRGQDVALRCDPISGHVSLFWYQQALGQGPEFLTYFQNEAQLDKSGLPSDRFFAERPEGSVSTLKIQRTQQEDSAVYLCASSLGRTSGYEQYFGPGTRLTVT.

In this sample, this clonotype turned up many times. The rearrangement uses TRBV7-9 and TRBJ2-2; D remains ambiguous. The CDR3 is 16 residues long. Germline CDR1 SEHNR, CDR2 FQNEAQ (reference sequence). V was pared by 1 base and J by 1 base, with 10 bases between. The CDR3 loop is CASSLDFRQNTGELFF. DNA of the CDR3: TGTGCCAGCAGCTTAGATTTCCGGCAGAACACCGGGGAGCTGTTTTTT.

This clonotype appeared a single time. This may stem from a read error, because a much larger clone lies one nucleotide away. The chain uses TRBV4-1 and TRBJ1-2; no firm D call. The CDR3 sequence is 17 residues long. CDR1 and CDR2 from the germline V gene are MGHRA and YSYEKL. CDR3 region: CAISQIDIGFVNYGYTF. Here the CDR3 DNA reads TGCGCCATCAGCCAGATCGATATTGGGTTTGTGAACTATGGCTACACCTTC.

By sample share, this clonotype is medium-sized. CDR3 bases: TGTGCCATCAGTGAGTGGGTTGGAAACATTCAGTACTTC. Amino acid sequence: CAISEWVGNIQYF. V usage is TRBV10-3 and J usage is TRBJ2-4; D remains ambiguous. Trimming took 1 base from V and 6 from J, leaving 7 bases between them. This CDR3 is 13 amino acids long. In germline, CDR1 is ENHRY, CDR2 SYGVKD.

The table lists this clonotype with many counts. The genes are TRBV5-1 and TRBJ1-5; a weak D match, TRBD1 (5 bases). The CDR3 consists of 15 residues. V dropped 0 bases and J dropped 5 bases, with 12 bases sitting between them. Looked up from germline, CDR1 is SGHRS and CDR2 is YFSETQ. For the CDR3, the DNA is TGCGCCAGCAGCTTGGGGGGACGCTTAGATCAGCCCCAGCATTTT. This sequence encodes CASSLGGRLDQPQHF.

The table lists this clonotype with many counts. This chain connects TRBV4-3 to TRBJ2-3, with D possibly matching TRBD1 (5 bases). CDR3 length: 17 amino acids. Between the trimmed V and J ends, which lost 0 bases and 0 bases, there was a span of 13 bases. Germline V lookup: CDR1 LGHNA, CDR2 YSLEER. CDR3 coding DNA: TGCGCCAGCAGCCAAGATACGACAGTTACTAGCACAGATACGCAGTATTTT. As protein: CASSQDTTVTSTDTQYF.

This clonotype occurred many times. V is TRBV5-1 and J is TRBJ2-5, with a tentative D call TRBD2 (6 bases). The CDR3 loop spans 14 amino acids. Trimming took off 6 bases at V and 4 bases at J, with 16 bases between the two ends. Germline CDR1 reads SGHRS; CDR2 reads YFSETQ. Written as DNA, the CDR3 is TGCGCCAGCAAAGGACTACTAGCAGGAGAGACCCAGTACTTC. Amino acid sequence: CASKGLLAGETQYF.

This clonotype was seen many times. The chain links TRBV27 to TRBJ2-2; possibly TRBD1 for D (6 bases). This CDR3 is built from 12 residues. Trimming stripped 6 bases from V and 6 bases from J, with 8 bases between. CDR1 is MNHEY, CDR2 SMNVEV, per germline (reference sequence). CDR3 nucleotide sequence: TGTGCCAGCAGCCACAGGGCCGGGGAGCTGTTTTTT. Translation: CASSHRAGELFF.

The V call is TRBV15, the J call TRBJ2-7; 7 bases align to TRBD2. CDR1 LNHNV and CDR2 YYDKDF come from the germline V gene (reference sequence). After removal of 3 bases from V and 1 base from J, the junction contained 3 bases not matched to a gene. The CDR3 runs 14 residues. The CDR3 is CATSSWGGSYEQYF. The DNA for the CDR3 is TGTGCCACCAGCAGCTGGGGAGGGTCCTACGAGCAGTACTTC.

This clonotype was observed many times. The chain uses TRBV5-1 and TRBJ2-7; 11 bases are a match to TRBD2. The V and J ends lost 0 bases and 6 bases, in that order; junction bases with no gene match: 8. The CDR3 has 16 amino acids. In germline, CDR1 is SGHRS, CDR2 YFSETQ. The CDR3, as DNA: TGCGCCAGCAGCTTGGGGATAGGGCTAGCGGGAGGCGAGCAGTACTTC. Its protein product is CASSLGIGLAGGEQYF.

This clonotype counts as medium-sized. This chain joins TRBV7-9 and TRBJ2-3; TRBD1 or TRBD2 may be the D gene (5 bases each). Germline V CDR1 and CDR2: SEHNR, FQNEAQ (reference sequence). V was cut by 5 bases and J by 4 bases, with 10 bases left in between. The CDR3 runs to 13 residues. CDR3 in amino acids: CASSPRGPDTQYF. As DNA, the CDR3 is TGTGCCAGCAGCCCGAGGGGTCCAGATACGCAGTATTTT.

This clonotype was seen repeatedly, ten times or more. The V call is TRBV5-7, the J call TRBJ2-5; D is unclear. TRBV5-7 is an ORF, and what it does is uncertain. V was cut by 5 bases and J by 5 bases, with 19 bases left in between. CDR3 length: 15 residues. The CDR3, as DNA: TGTGCCAGCAGGGGTGGACGGAGCGCGATGGAGACCCAGTACTTC. This encodes CASRGGRSAMETQYF.

The chain joins TRBV20-1 to TRBJ2-4; 9 bases align to TRBD1. The CDR3 has 16 amino acids. Germline V gives CDR1 DFQATT, CDR2 SNEGSKA (reference sequence). Germline trimming cut 5 bases from V and 0 bases from J; bases unmatched to any gene: 8. The CDR3 region is CSASDRGVLAKNIQYF. In DNA form, the CDR3 reads TGCAGTGCTTCGGACAGGGGAGTATTAGCCAAAAACATTCAGTACTTC.

This clonotype was found many times. The J gene is TRBJ1-5, the V gene TRBV6-5; D gene unclear. The CDR3 loop spans 14 amino acids. The ends were cut back, 6 bases at V and 2 bases at J, with 11 bases in the middle. The germline V gene encodes CDR1 MNHEY and CDR2 SVGAGI. The CDR3 loop is CASRERGRNQPQHF. Here the CDR3 DNA reads TGTGCCAGCAGGGAAAGAGGGCGCAATCAGCCCCAGCATTTT.

This clonotype was detected ten times or more. This chain uses TRBV13 with TRBJ2-7; 7 bases align to TRBD1. The V segment lost 5 bases and the J segment 4 bases; nucleotides outside the gene matches: 11. Germline CDR1 is PRHDT and CDR2 is FYEKMQ (reference sequence). This CDR3 has 15 amino acids. CDR3: CASSHEGAGLYEQYF. CDR3 DNA sequence: TGTGCCAGCAGCCATGAGGGGGCAGGGCTATACGAGCAGTACTTC.

In its sample, this clonotype was seen many times. The genes are TRBV5-1 and TRBJ2-7; maybe TRBD1 (6 bases). CDR3 length equals 16 residues. Per the germline V gene, CDR1 is SGHRS and CDR2 is YFSETQ. V shed 0 bases and J shed 0 bases, with 13 bases lying between them. CDR3 in amino acids: CASSLVGQPSSYEQYF. DNA for the CDR3: TGCGCCAGCAGCTTGGTCGGACAGCCGAGCTCCTACGAGCAGTACTTC.

Many counts were recorded for this clonotype. The chain uses TRBV5-6 and TRBJ2-7; 10 bases agree with TRBD1. Trimming removed 4 bases from V and 3 bases from J; junction bases left unmatched: 4. Germline CDR1 SGHDT, CDR2 YYEEEE. CDR3 length: 14 residues. CDR3 DNA sequence: TGTGCCAGCAGCAGCCGGGACAGGGGCTACGAGCAGTACTTC. Translating gives CASSSRDRGYEQYF.

This chain connects TRBV20-1 to TRBJ2-1; 9 nucleotides align to TRBD1. Per germline, CDR1 DFQATT and CDR2 SNEGSKA (reference sequence). V was clipped by 2 bases and J by 3 bases; unmatched bases: 2. The CDR3 covers 14 residues. This CDR3 is CSARRQGVYNEQFF. CDR3 DNA: TGCAGTGCTAGAAGACAGGGGGTCTACAATGAGCAGTTCTTC.

This clonotype rates as medium-sized. This chain uses TRBV20-1 with TRBJ2-7; no firm D call. The length of the CDR3 is 12 residues. Trimming pared 2 bases from V and 7 bases from J, leaving 12 bases between. The germline gives CDR1 DFQATT, CDR2 SNEGSKA (reference sequence). The CDR3, as DNA: TGCAGTGCTAGAAGGTCTGCGGAGGAGCAGTACTTC. Amino acids: CSARRSAEEQYF.

This clonotype has at least ten counts. The gene calls are TRBV5-1 and TRBJ2-1; possibly TRBD2 for D (5 bases). Germline loops: CDR1 SGHRS, CDR2 YFSETQ. CDR3 size: 15 residues. Deletions cut 4 bases from V and 8 bases from J, with 19 bases between. For the CDR3, the DNA is TGCGCCAGCAGCATCGACGGCGGACTTTCGGATGAGCAGTTCTTC. It codes for CASSIDGGLSDEQFF.